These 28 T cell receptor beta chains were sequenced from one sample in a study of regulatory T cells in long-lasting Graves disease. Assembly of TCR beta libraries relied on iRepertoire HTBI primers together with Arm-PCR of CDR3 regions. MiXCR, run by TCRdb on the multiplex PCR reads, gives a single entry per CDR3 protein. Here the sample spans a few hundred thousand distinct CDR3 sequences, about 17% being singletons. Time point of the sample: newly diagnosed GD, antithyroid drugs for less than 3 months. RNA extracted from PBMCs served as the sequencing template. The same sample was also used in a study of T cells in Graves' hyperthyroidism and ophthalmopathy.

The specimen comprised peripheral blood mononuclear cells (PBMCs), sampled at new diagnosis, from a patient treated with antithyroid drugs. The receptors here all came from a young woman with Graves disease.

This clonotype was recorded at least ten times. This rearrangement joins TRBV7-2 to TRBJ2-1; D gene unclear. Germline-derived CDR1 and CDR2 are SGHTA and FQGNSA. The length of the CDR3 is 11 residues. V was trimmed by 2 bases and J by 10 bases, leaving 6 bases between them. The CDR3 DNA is TGTGCCAGCAGCTTAATTCGGGAGCAGTTCTTC. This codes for CASSLIREQFF. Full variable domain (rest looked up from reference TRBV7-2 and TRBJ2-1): GAGVSQSPSNKVTEKGKDVELRCDPISGHTALYWYRQSLGQGLEFLIYFQGNSAPDKSGLPSDRFSAERTGGSVSTLTIQRTQQEDSAVYLCASSLIREQFFGPGTRLTVL.

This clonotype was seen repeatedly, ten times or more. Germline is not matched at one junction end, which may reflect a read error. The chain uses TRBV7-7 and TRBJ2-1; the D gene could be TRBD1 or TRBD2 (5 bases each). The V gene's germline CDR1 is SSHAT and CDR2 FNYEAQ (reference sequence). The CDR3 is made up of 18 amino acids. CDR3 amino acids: CASSYRDENDVACNEQFF. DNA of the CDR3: TGTGCTAGCAGCTACCGGGACGAAAACGATGTTGCGTGCAATGAGCAGTTCTTC.

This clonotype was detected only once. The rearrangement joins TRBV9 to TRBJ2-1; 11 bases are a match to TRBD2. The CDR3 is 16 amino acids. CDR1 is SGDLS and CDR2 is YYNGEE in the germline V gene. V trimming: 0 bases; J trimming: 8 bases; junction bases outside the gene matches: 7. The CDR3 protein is CASSVEGTSGPYEQFF. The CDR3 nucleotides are TGTGCCAGCAGCGTAGAGGGGACTAGCGGACCGTATGAGCAGTTCTTC. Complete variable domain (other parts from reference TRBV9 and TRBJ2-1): DSGVTQTPKHLITATGQRVTLRCSPRSGDLSVYWYQQSLDQGLQFLIQYYNGEERAKGNILERFSAQQFPDLHSELNLSSLELGDSALYFCASSVEGTSGPYEQFFGPGTRLTVL.

The DNA of the CDR3 is TGTGCCTGGAATAGGGGGACCCACACAGATACGCAGTATTTT. Translation: CAWNRGTHTDTQYF. The J gene is TRBJ2-3, the V gene TRBV30, with D perhaps TRBD1 (6 bases). The germline V gene encodes CDR1 GTSNPN and CDR2 SVGIG (reference sequence). The V gene lost 4 bases and the J gene lost 2 bases, with 13 bases spanning the gap. CDR3 length equals 14 residues.

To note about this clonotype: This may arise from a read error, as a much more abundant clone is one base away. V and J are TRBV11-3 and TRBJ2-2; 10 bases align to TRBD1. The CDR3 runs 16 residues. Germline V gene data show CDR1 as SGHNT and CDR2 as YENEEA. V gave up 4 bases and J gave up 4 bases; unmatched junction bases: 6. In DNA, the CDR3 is TGTGCCAGCAGCTCAAGACAGGGGGCGGGCACCGGGGAGCTGTTTTTT. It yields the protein CASSSRQGAGTGELFF.

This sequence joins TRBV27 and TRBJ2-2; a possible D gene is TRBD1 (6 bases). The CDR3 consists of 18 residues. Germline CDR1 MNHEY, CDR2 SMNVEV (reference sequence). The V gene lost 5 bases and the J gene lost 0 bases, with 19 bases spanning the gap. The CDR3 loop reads CASSPLTGTISNTGELFF. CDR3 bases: TGTGCCAGCAGTCCTCTGACAGGAACCATCTCGAACACCGGGGAGCTGTTTTTT.

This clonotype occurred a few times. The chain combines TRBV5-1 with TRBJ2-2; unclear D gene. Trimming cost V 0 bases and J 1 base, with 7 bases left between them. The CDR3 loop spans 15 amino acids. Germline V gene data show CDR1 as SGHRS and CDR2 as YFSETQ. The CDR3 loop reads CASSLGVRNTGELFF. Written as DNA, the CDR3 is TGCGCCAGCAGCTTGGGGGTCAGGAACACCGGGGAGCTGTTTTTT.

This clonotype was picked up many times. The CDR3 region is CASSLGEGQGTDTQYF. CDR3 bases: TGTGCCAGCAGCTTAGGGGAGGGCCAAGGCACAGATACGCAGTATTTT. The V gene is TRBV13, the J gene TRBJ2-3; D may be TRBD2 (6 bases). The CDR3 spans 16 residues. V lost 0 bases and J 1 base, leaving 11 bases between the germline ends. CDR1 is PRHDT, CDR2 FYEKMQ, per germline (reference sequence).

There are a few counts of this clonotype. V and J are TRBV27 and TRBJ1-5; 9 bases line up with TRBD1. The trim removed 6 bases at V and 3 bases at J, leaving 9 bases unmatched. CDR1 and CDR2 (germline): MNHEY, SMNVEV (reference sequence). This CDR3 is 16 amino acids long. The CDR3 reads CASRSTGGPDNQPQHF. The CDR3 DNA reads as TGTGCCAGCAGGAGCACAGGGGGCCCTGACAATCAGCCCCAGCATTTT.

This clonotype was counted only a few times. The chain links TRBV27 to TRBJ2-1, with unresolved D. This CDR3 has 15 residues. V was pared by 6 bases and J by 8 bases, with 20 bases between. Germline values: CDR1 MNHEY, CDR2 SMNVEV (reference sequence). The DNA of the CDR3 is TGTGCCAGCAGCTTTACGGCCGTGATTGTCGATGAGCAGTTCTTC. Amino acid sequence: CASSFTAVIVDEQFF.

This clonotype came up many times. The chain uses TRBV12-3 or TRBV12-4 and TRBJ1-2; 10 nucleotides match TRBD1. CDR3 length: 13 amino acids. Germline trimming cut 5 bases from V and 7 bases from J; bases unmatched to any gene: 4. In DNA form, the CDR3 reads TGTGCCAGCAGTCTCGGACAGGGGGTTGGCTACACCTTC. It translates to CASSLGQGVGYTF.

Written as DNA, the CDR3 is TGTGCCAGCAGCTCCACCGACGACCCGGGAAGGGGCACAGATACGCAGTATTTT. The encoded protein is CASSSTDDPGRGTDTQYF. The J gene is TRBJ2-3, the V gene TRBV7-9; weak D call: TRBD2 (5 bases). This CDR3 region has 18 residues. The V and J ends lost 4 bases and 1 base respectively, with 21 bases between them. Germline values: CDR1 SEHNR, CDR2 FQNEAQ (reference sequence). Full variable domain (remainder filled in from reference TRBV7-9 and TRBJ2-3): DTGVSQNPRHKITKRGQNVTFRCDPISEHNRLYWYRQTLGQGPEFLTYFQNEAQLEKSRLLSDRFSAERPKGSFSTLEIQRTEQGDSAMYLCASSSTDDPGRGTDTQYFGPGTRLTVL.

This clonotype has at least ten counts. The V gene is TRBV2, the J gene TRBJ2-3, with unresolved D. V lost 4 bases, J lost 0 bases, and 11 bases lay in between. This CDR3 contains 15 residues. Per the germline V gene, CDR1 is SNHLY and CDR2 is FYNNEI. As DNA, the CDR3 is TGTGCCAGCAGTGGCAGTCCAACTAGCACAGATACGCAGTATTTT. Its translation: CASSGSPTSTDTQYF.

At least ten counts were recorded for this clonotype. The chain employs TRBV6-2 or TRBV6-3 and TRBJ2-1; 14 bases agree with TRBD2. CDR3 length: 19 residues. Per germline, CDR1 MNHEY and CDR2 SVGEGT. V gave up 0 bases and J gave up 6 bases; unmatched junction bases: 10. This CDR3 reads CASSYSGTSGSFLGNEQFF. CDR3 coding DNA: TGTGCCAGCAGTTACTCAGGGACTAGCGGGAGCTTCTTGGGCAATGAGCAGTTCTTC.

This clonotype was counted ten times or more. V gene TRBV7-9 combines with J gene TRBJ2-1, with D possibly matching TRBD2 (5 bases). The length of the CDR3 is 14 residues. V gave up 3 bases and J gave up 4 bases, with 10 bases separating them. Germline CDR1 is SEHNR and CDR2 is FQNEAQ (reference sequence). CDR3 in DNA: TGTGCCAGCAGCTTCCTAGCTGAGTACAATGAGCAGTTCTTC. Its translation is CASSFLAEYNEQFF.

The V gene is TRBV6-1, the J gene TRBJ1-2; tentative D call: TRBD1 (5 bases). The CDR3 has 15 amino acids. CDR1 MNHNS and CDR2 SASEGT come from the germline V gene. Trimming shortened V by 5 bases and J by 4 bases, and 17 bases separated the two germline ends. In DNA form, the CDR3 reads TGTGCCAGCAGTCCCCTAGACAGTTTCAGCTATGGCTACACCTTC. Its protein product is CASSPLDSFSYGYTF.

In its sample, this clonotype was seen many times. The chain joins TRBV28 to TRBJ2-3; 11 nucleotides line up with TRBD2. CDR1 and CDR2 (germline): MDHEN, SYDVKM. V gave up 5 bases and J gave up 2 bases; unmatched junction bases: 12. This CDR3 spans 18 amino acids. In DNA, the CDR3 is TGTGCCAGCAGTACCAGGACTAGCGGGTTAAAGACCACAGATACGCAGTATTTT. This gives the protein CASSTRTSGLKTTDTQYF. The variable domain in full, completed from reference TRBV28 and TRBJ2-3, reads DVKVTQSSRYLVKRTGEKVFLECVQDMDHENMFWYRQDPGLGLRLIYFSYDVKMKEKGDIPEGYSVSREKKERFSLILESASTNQTSMYLCASSTRTSGLKTTDTQYFGPGTRLTVL.

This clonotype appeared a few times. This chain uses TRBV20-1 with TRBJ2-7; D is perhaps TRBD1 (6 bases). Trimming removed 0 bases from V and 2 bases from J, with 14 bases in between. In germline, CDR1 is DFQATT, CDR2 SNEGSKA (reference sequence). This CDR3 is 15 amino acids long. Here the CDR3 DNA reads TGCAGTGCTAGAGAACAGGGTTCCCCCCCCTACGAGCAGTACTTC. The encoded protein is CSAREQGSPPYEQYF.

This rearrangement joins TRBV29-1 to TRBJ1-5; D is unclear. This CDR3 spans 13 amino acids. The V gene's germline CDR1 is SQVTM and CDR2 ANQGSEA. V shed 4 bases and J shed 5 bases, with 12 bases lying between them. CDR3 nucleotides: TGCAGCGTTGGGCCGGGGTGGTATCAGCCCCAGCATTTT. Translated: CSVGPGWYQPQHF.

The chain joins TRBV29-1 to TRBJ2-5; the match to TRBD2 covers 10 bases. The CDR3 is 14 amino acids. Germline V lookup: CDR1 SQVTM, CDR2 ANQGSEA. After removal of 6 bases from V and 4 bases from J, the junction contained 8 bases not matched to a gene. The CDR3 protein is CSVGVAGGGETQYF. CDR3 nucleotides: TGCAGCGTAGGAGTAGCGGGAGGAGGAGAGACCCAGTACTTC. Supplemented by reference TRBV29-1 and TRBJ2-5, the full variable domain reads SAVISQKPSRDICQRGTSLTIQCQVDSQVTMMFWYRQQPGQSLTLIATANQGSEATYESGFVIDKFPISRPNLTFSTLTVSNMSPEDSSIYLCSVGVAGGGETQYFGPGTRLLVL.

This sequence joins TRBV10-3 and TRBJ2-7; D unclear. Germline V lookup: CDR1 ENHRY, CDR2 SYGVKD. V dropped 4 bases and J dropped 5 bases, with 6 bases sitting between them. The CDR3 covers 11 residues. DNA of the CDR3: TGTGCCATCAGTGGGTACAACGAGCAGTACTTC. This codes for CAISGYNEQYF.

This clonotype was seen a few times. The CDR3 region has the DNA TGTGCCAGCAGAGGGGGTTTTGAGCGGGAGGGCCCTTGGGAGACCCAGTACTTC. Protein: CASRGGFEREGPWETQYF. J is TRBJ2-5 and V is TRBV7-2; 10 bases are a match to TRBD2. This CDR3 has 18 residues. The germline CDR1 and CDR2 sequences are SGHTA and FQGNSA. Trimming removed 6 bases from V and 5 bases from J; junction bases left unmatched: 18.

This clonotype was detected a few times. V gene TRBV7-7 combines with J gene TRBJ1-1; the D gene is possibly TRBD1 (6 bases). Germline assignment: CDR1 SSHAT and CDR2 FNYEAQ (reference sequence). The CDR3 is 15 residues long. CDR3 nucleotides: TGTGCTAGCCCCAACCGGGGGGCAGAGAACACTGAAGCTTTCTTT. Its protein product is CASPNRGAENTEAFF.

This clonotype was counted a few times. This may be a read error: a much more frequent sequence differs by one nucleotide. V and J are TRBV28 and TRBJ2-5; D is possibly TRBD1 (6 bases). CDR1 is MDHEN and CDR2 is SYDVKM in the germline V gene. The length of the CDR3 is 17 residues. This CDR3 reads CTSSSQLWGQGQETQYF. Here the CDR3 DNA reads TGTACCAGCAGTTCCCAGCTTTGGGGGCAGGGACAAGAGACCCAGTACTTC.

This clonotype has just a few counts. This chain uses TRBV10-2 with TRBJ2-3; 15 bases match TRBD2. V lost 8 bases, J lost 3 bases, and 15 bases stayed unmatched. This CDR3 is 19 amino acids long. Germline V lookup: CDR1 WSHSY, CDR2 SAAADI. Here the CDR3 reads CASRPPGLAGGGGTDTQYF. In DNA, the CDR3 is TGCGCCAGCCGCCCTCCGGGACTAGCGGGAGGAGGGGGGACAGATACGCAGTATTTT.

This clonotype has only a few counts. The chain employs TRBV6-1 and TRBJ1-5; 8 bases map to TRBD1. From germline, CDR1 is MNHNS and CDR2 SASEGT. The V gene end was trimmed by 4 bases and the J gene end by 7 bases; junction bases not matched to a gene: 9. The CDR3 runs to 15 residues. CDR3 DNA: TGTGCCAGCAGTGGGCTGACAGGGGTCGGACAGCCCCAGCATTTT. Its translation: CASSGLTGVGQPQHF.

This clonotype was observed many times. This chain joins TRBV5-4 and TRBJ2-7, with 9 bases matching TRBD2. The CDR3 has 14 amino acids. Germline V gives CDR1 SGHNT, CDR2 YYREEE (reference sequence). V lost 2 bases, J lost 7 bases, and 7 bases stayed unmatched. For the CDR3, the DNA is TGTGCCAGCAGCTTTAGCGGGAGAGTGAGAGAGCAGTACTTC. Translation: CASSFSGRVREQYF.

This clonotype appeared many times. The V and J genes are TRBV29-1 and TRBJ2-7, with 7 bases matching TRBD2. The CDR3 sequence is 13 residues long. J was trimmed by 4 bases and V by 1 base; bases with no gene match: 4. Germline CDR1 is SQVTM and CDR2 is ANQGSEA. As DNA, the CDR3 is TGCAGCGTTGAAGGCGCGGGAGTTTACGAGCAGTACTTC. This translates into CSVEGAGVYEQYF.